Sequencing of this T cell receptor (beta chain) was carried out in a study of T cells in Graves' hyperthyroidism and ophthalmopathy. Study-wide points: Most expanded thyroid clonotypes above 0.001 recurred in blood.

The germline CDR1 and CDR2 sequences are SQVTM and ANQGSEA. Trimming took off 4 bases at V and 2 bases at J, with 15 bases between the two ends. The CDR3 has 14 residues. Fresh peripheral blood, approximately 9.1 ml, was the source of the PBMCs. Amplification targeted TCR beta CDR3 regions from RNA transcripts. HTBI primers drove first-round RT-PCR of the TCR CDR3. TCRdb re-analysed the multiplex PCR reads in MiXCR, keeping a single row per CDR3 protein. Of under 350,000 distinct CDR3 sequences listed, around a quarter were seen once; the top ten hold about a quarter. This clonotype was seen repeatedly, ten times or more. Its antigen remains unknown.

What was sequenced was blood. The sequence derives from a man aged 40-49 years with Graves' hyperthyroidism that later progressed to Graves' ophthalmopathy. The chain couples TRBV29-1 to TRBJ2-7; D remains ambiguous. The CDR3 coding sequence is TGCAGCGTTGTGCGTCGGAGTTCCCCCTACGAGCAGTACTTC. Translation gives CSVVRRSSPYEQYF.